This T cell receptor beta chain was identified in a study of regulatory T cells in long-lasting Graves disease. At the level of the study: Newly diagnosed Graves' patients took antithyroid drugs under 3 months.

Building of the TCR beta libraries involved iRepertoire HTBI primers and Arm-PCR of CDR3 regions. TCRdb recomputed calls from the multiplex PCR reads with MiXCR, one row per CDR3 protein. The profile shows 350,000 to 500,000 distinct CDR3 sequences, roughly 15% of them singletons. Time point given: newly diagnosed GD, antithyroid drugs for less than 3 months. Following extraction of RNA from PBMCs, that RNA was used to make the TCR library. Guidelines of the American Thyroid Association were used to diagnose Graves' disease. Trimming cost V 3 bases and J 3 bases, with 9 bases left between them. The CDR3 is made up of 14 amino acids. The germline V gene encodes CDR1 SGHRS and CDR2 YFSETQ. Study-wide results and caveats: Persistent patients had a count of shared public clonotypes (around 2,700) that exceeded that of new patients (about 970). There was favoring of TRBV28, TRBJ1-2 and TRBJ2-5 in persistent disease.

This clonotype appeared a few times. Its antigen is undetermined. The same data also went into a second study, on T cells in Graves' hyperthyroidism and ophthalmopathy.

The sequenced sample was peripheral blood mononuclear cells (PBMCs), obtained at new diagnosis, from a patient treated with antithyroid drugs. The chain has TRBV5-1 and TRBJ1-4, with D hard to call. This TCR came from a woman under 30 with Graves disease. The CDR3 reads CASSSTFANEKLFF. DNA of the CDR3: TGCGCCAGCAGCTCAACATTTGCTAATGAAAAACTGTTTTTT. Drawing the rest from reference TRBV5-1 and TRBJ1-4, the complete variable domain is KAGVTQTPRYLIKTRGQQVTLSCSPISGHRSVSWYQQTPGQGLQFLFEYFSETQRNKGNFPGRFSGRQFSNSRSEMNVSTLELGDSALYLCASSSTFANEKLFFGSGTQLSVL.